The subject of this entry is one TCR beta chain. Antigen: not known. The entry originates in a study of beta chain features in type 1 diabetes. Whole-study results and caveats: In cDNA sequencing, cells with high TCR expression could be over-represented. TCRB CDR3s from Type 1 diabetes patients were moderately but significantly shorter in all four CD4+ subsets.

What was sequenced were expressed TCRB transcripts, since all of the isolated RNA had been reverse transcribed. This table comes from immunoSEQ multiplex PCR, and its TCRdb copy is limited to in-frame clones, with some not included. The data show approximately 43,000 clones, approximately 61% seen once. Germline CDR1 and CDR2: SGHRS and YFSETQ. The CDR3 has 13 amino acids. V gave up 0 bases and J gave up 8 bases; unmatched junction bases: 4. The clonotype originates from a man younger than 40 with type 1 diabetes. Some clones in this sample may be carry-over from other donors' samples. The chain employs TRBV5-1 and TRBJ1-1, with 7 bases that match TRBD1. Sequencing was carried out using Tregs from blood. DNA of the CDR3: TGCGCCAGCAGCTTGGTGGGACAGAGAGAAGCTTTCTTT. It yields the protein CASSLVGQREAFF.